Below are 31 T cell receptor beta chains sequenced from a single sample in a study of CD8+ T cells in alopecia areata. Treatment meaning: oral pan-JAK inhibitor, 5-10 mg twice daily. Extracted RNA was reverse transcribed into cDNA, the sequencing template. Assay: immunoSEQ multiplex PCR; the TCRdb copy retains only in-frame clones and omits some. This sample yields under 350,000 clones, of which 58% are seen a single time; under 2% belongs to the top ten. Sequencing was performed on CD4+ T cells sorted from blood, taken at week 24, from a patient treated with tofacitinib. The receptors here all came from a human donor with alopecia areata.

V and J are TRBV30 and TRBJ1-2; 8 bases fit TRBD1. CDR3 size: 12 residues. Germline-derived CDR1 and CDR2 are GTSNPN and SVGIG (reference sequence). V gave up 7 bases and J gave up 6 bases; unmatched junction bases: 7. The CDR3 loop is CAFPGQADGYTF. The CDR3 DNA reads as TGTGCCTTCCCGGGACAGGCAGATGGCTACACCTTC.

This clone was observed a handful of times. V is TRBV10-3 and J is TRBJ2-2; maybe TRBD1 (6 bases). The V and J ends lost 7 bases and 1 base respectively, with 7 bases between them. CDR1 is ENHRY, CDR2 SYGVKD, per germline. The length of the CDR3 is 13 residues. CDR3 amino acids: CAITGVNTGELFF. The CDR3 region has the DNA TGTGCCATCACAGGGGTGAACACCGGGGAGCTGTTTTTT.

This clone came up a few times. The chain carries TRBV5-4 and TRBJ2-2; D ambiguous. Trimming removed 2 bases from V and 1 base from J, with 3 bases in between. Germline V gene data show CDR1 as SGHNT and CDR2 as YYREEE (reference sequence). There are 13 residues in the CDR3. CDR3 residues: CASSFRNTGELFF. The DNA for the CDR3 is TGTGCCAGCAGCTTTAGGAACACCGGGGAGCTGTTTTTT.

The genes are TRBV5-1 and TRBJ1-1; D gene uncertain. V was clipped by 4 bases and J by 1 base, with 14 bases between them. The length of the CDR3 is 15 residues. Germline lookup yields CDR1 SGHRS and CDR2 YFSETQ. The CDR3 reads CASSITGLENTEAFF. In DNA, the CDR3 is TGCGCCAGCAGCATCACCGGACTGGAGAACACTGAAGCTTTCTTT.

In its sample, this clone was seen a few times. V usage is TRBV6-6 and J usage is TRBJ1-5; 7 bases are a match to TRBD1. The V gene end was trimmed by 5 bases and the J gene end by 6 bases; junction bases not matched to a gene: 7. This CDR3 has 14 residues. Germline CDR1 and CDR2: MNHNY and SVGAGI (reference sequence). CDR3 region: CASSGQTGFQPQHF. CDR3 bases: TGTGCCAGCAGTGGCCAGACAGGGTTTCAGCCCCAGCATTTT.

This clone was detected only a few times. The V call is TRBV7-6, the J call TRBJ2-1; TRBD1 aligns across 7 bases. V was pared by 4 bases and J by 8 bases, with 5 bases of the junction left unmatched. The germline gives CDR1 SGHVS, CDR2 FNYEAQ. This CDR3 comprises 13 residues. The CDR3 is CASSYTTGYEQFF. CDR3 coding DNA: TGTGCCAGCAGCTATACGACAGGGTATGAGCAGTTCTTC. The full variable domain, in which reference TRBV7-6 and TRBJ2-1 provide the parts outside the CDR3, is GAGVSQSPRYKVTKRGQDVALRCDPISGHVSLYWYRQALGQGPEFLTYFNYEAQQDKSGLPNDRFSAERPEGSISTLTIQRTEQRDSAMYRCASSYTTGYEQFFGPGTRLTVL.

Notes on this clone: This same CDR3 is encoded by further DNA sequences in the sample. V gene TRBV30 combines with J gene TRBJ2-3; D gene ambiguous. CDR3 size: 12 residues. The V and J ends lost 0 bases and 4 bases respectively, with 5 bases between them. Germline V gene lookup returns CDR1 GTSNPN and CDR2 SVGIG (reference sequence). CDR3 nucleotide sequence: TGTGCCTGGAGTGTACTTGCAGATACGCAGTATTTT. This encodes CAWSVLADTQYF.

The rearrangement uses TRBV30 and TRBJ2-2; tentatively, D is TRBD2 (6 bases). CDR1 and CDR2 (germline): GTSNPN, SVGIG (reference sequence). This CDR3 spans 13 amino acids. V was clipped by 4 bases and J by 4 bases, with 10 bases between them. CDR3 sequence reads: CAWNPGGTGELFF. The CDR3 DNA reads TGTGCCTGGAACCCCGGGGGCACCGGGGAGCTGTTTTTT.

V and J are TRBV29-1 and TRBJ1-5, with D tentatively TRBD1 (5 bases). Germline-derived CDR1 and CDR2 are SQVTM and ANQGSEA. Trimming cost V 6 bases and J 0 bases, with 9 bases left between them. The CDR3 extends over 13 amino acids. The CDR3 coding sequence is TGCAGCGTGAGACAGAGTAGCAATCAGCCCCAGCATTTT. Translating it yields CSVRQSSNQPQHF.

This clone was counted between two and nine times. J is TRBJ2-6 and V is TRBV29-1; D is uncertain. Looked up from germline, CDR1 is SQVTM and CDR2 is ANQGSEA. This CDR3 spans 12 amino acids. The V end was cut by 6 bases, the J end by 0 bases, with 3 bases between. In DNA form, the CDR3 reads TGCAGCGTCCTCTCTGGGGCCAACGTCCTGACTTTC. It yields the protein CSVLSGANVLTF.

J is TRBJ1-5 and V is TRBV4-3; D is unclear. The V gene lost 4 bases and the J gene lost 3 bases, with 13 bases spanning the gap. The CDR3 spans 15 residues. CDR1 and CDR2 from the germline V gene are LGHNA and YSLEER. CDR3 sequence: CASSRTGFSNQPQHF. DNA for the CDR3: TGCGCCAGCAGCCGGACGGGCTTTTCCAATCAGCCCCAGCATTTT.

This clone appeared once. The genes are TRBV5-1 and TRBJ1-2; D perhaps matches TRBD1 (5 bases). Germline CDR1 SGHRS, CDR2 YFSETQ. This CDR3 is 14 amino acids long. Trimming cost V 0 bases and J 3 bases, with 9 bases left between them. The CDR3, as DNA: TGCGCCAGCAGCTTGGAAGGGGAGGACTATGGCTACACCTTC. It is translated as CASSLEGEDYGYTF.

The V gene is TRBV21-1, the J gene TRBJ2-1. TRBV21-1 is assigned pseudogene status. The CDR3 sequence is 16 residues long. DNA of the CDR3: TGTGCCAGCAGCAAACGGGGCACCTCGGTCTACAATGAGCAGTTCTTC. Protein: CASSKRGTSVYNEQFF.

Regarding this clone: This CDR3 is also generated by other DNA sequences in the sample. This sequence joins TRBV18 and TRBJ2-5; D is uncertain. Trimming shortened V by 2 bases and J by 5 bases, and 6 bases separated the two germline ends. The length of the CDR3 is 12 residues. The germline V gene has CDR1 KGHSH and CDR2 LQKENI. In DNA form, the CDR3 reads TGTGCCAGCTCACCAACTCTGGAGACCCAGTACTTC. Translating gives CASSPTLETQYF.

The chain carries TRBV4-1 and TRBJ2-5; D possibly corresponds to TRBD2 (6 bases). Germline loops: CDR1 MGHRA, CDR2 YSYEKL. The CDR3 is made up of 14 amino acids. Trimming left V 1 base short and J 4 bases short, with 10 bases between. CDR3 protein: CASSQAGGSETQYF. DNA for the CDR3: TGCGCCAGCAGCCAAGCCGGGGGTTCAGAGACCCAGTACTTC.

This clone was seen a handful of times. The rearrangement joins TRBV7-9 to TRBJ1-4; D remains unclear. V lost 5 bases and J lost 7, with 8 bases in between. This CDR3 is 12 amino acids long. Germline CDR1 SEHNR, CDR2 FQNEAQ (reference sequence). This CDR3 reads CASSRGGEKLFF. The CDR3 DNA reads as TGTGCCAGCAGCCGCGGCGGTGAAAAACTGTTTTTT. The full variable domain, rest sourced from reference TRBV7-9 and TRBJ1-4, is DTGVSQNPRHKITKRGQNVTFRCDPISEHNRLYWYRQTLGQGPEFLTYFQNEAQLEKSRLLSDRFSAERPKGSFSTLEIQRTEQGDSAMYLCASSRGGEKLFFGSGTQLSVL.

This clone has a handful of counts. The chain is built from TRBV19 and TRBJ2-2; D is unresolved. Germline V gene lookup returns CDR1 LNHDA and CDR2 SQIVND (reference sequence). V lost 6 bases and J lost 6, with 8 bases in between. CDR3 length: 12 amino acids. CDR3 sequence: CASRWLPGELFF. The CDR3 nucleotides are TGTGCCAGTAGGTGGCTACCCGGGGAGCTGTTTTTT.

The chain recombines TRBV30 with TRBJ2-1; 9 bases are shared with TRBD2. J lost 9 bases, V lost 2 bases, and 14 bases had no gene match. Germline V lookup: CDR1 GTSNPN, CDR2 SVGIG (reference sequence). The CDR3 loop spans 16 amino acids. CDR3 sequence: CAWSPPSVAGVSEQFF. Here the CDR3 DNA reads TGTGCCTGGAGTCCACCTTCGGTAGCGGGGGTCTCTGAGCAGTTCTTC.

J is TRBJ1-1 and V is TRBV4-1; TRBD1 matches 7 bases. CDR3 length equals 14 residues. Germline V CDR1 and CDR2: MGHRA, YSYEKL. V was clipped by 3 bases and J by 1 base; unmatched bases: 2. CDR3 bases: TGCGCCAGCAGCCACCGGGACAGGAACACTGAAGCTTTCTTT. Its protein is CASSHRDRNTEAFF.

This clone was found once. This rearrangement joins TRBV15 to TRBJ1-2, with D unresolved. The V gene's germline CDR1 is LNHNV and CDR2 YYDKDF (reference sequence). There are 12 residues in the CDR3. The V and J ends lost 0 bases and 7 bases respectively, with 6 bases between them. CDR3 sequence reads: CATSRDVGGYTF. For the CDR3, the DNA is TGTGCCACCAGCAGAGATGTGGGTGGCTACACCTTC.

V gene TRBV29-1 combines with J gene TRBJ1-4; D is unresolved. In germline, CDR1 is SQVTM, CDR2 ANQGSEA. The CDR3 runs 13 residues. V lost 4 bases and J lost 1, with 7 bases in between. The DNA for the CDR3 is TGCAGCGTTGTGATGAGAACTAATGAAAAACTGTTTTTT. Translating gives CSVVMRTNEKLFF. The full variable domain, in which reference TRBV29-1 and TRBJ1-4 provide the parts outside the CDR3, is SAVISQKPSRDICQRGTSLTIQCQVDSQVTMMFWYRQQPGQSLTLIATANQGSEATYESGFVIDKFPISRPNLTFSTLTVSNMSPEDSSIYLCSVVMRTNEKLFFGSGTQLSVL.

V gene TRBV30 combines with J gene TRBJ2-3; 7 bases align to TRBD1. Losses at the gene ends were 0 bases for V and 5 bases for J; bases not matched to a gene: 8. The CDR3 extends over 15 amino acids. Germline V CDR1 and CDR2: GTSNPN, SVGIG (reference sequence). This CDR3 is CAWSVPGTVRDTQYF. Here the CDR3 DNA reads TGTGCCTGGAGTGTACCCGGGACAGTAAGAGATACGCAGTATTTT.

The chain carries TRBV4-1 and TRBJ2-7; the D gene could be TRBD1 or TRBD2 (6 bases each). Trimming stripped 1 base from V and 2 bases from J, with 9 bases between. The CDR3 has 14 residues. The germline gives CDR1 MGHRA, CDR2 YSYEKL. CDR3 loop: CASSQAGGPYEQYF. CDR3 bases: TGCGCCAGCAGCCAAGCCGGGGGCCCCTACGAGCAGTACTTC.

The V gene is TRBV9, the J gene TRBJ2-3; 10 bases are shared with TRBD2. The germline V gene has CDR1 SGDLS and CDR2 YYNGEE. CDR3 length: 18 amino acids. With 3 bases clipped from V and 3 bases from J, the junction kept 13 bases outside the gene matches. The chain's CDR3 is CASSALGASGGTTDTQYF. The CDR3 DNA sequence: TGTGCCAGCAGCGCCCTGGGGGCTAGCGGGGGTACAACAGATACGCAGTATTTT.

This chain links TRBV10-3 with TRBJ2-3; D remains ambiguous. The germline CDR1 and CDR2 sequences are ENHRY and SYGVKD. The V end lost 7 bases, the J end lost 1 base, and 12 bases lay between the germline ends. CDR3 size: 14 residues. CDR3 amino acids: CAITGAPRTDTQYF. CDR3 bases: TGTGCCATCACCGGCGCGCCTCGCACAGATACGCAGTATTTT.

This clone came up once. The same CDR3 can be traced to other DNA sequences in this sample. The J gene is TRBJ1-5, the V gene TRBV7-9; D unresolved. There are 14 residues in the CDR3. V was trimmed by 0 bases and J by 0 bases, leaving 3 bases between them. CDR1 SEHNR and CDR2 FQNEAQ come from the germline V gene (reference sequence). The DNA for the CDR3 is TGTGCCAGCAGCTTAGCCGGTAGCAATCAGCCCCAGCATTTT. Translated: CASSLAGSNQPQHF.

The chain recombines TRBV5-4 with TRBJ2-7, with TRBD2 matching 9 bases. CDR1 is SGHNT, CDR2 YYREEE, per germline (reference sequence). Germline trimming cut 1 base from V and 3 bases from J; bases unmatched to any gene: 5. This CDR3 has 15 amino acids. In nucleotides, the CDR3 is TGTGCCAGCAGCTTGCAGCGGGGGGCCCTCTACGAGCAGTACTTC. Amino acid sequence: CASSLQRGALYEQYF.

This rearrangement joins TRBV5-1 to TRBJ1-5; TRBD1 is a possible D gene (6 bases). CDR1 SGHRS and CDR2 YFSETQ come from the germline V gene. The germline V and J ends were trimmed by 1 base and 6 bases, with 11 bases remaining between them. This CDR3 contains 14 residues. The CDR3 here is CASSLYGGPQPQHF. In DNA, the CDR3 is TGCGCCAGCAGCTTGTACGGGGGCCCTCAGCCCCAGCATTTT.

This sequence joins TRBV7-2 and TRBJ2-6; TRBD1 matches at 9 bases. Germline values: CDR1 SGHTA, CDR2 FQGNSA. Trimming cost V 5 bases and J 5 bases; bases outside gene matches: 7. The CDR3 is 16 amino acids. The CDR3 DNA is TGTGCCAGCAGCCTCAACAGGGGGCAGAGGGCCAACGTCCTGACTTTC. The encoded protein is CASSLNRGQRANVLTF. Based on the CDR3 plus reference TRBV7-2 and TRBJ2-6, the full variable domain is GAGVSQSPSNKVTEKGKDVELRCDPISGHTALYWYRQSLGQGLEFLIYFQGNSAPDKSGLPSDRFSAERTGGSVSTLTIQRTQQEDSAVYLCASSLNRGQRANVLTFGAGSRLTVL.

This clone was observed a handful of times. The rearrangement links TRBV29-1 to TRBJ2-5; D gene unclear. The CDR3 is 11 amino acids. Germline CDR1 reads SQVTM; CDR2 reads ANQGSEA. The V and J ends lost 6 bases and 5 bases respectively, with 10 bases between them. CDR3 residues: CSVHSVETQYF. The DNA of the CDR3 is TGCAGCGTACACAGTGTGGAGACCCAGTACTTC.

The chain joins TRBV30 to TRBJ1-5; D remains ambiguous. The V gene lost 2 bases and the J gene lost 5 bases, with 10 bases spanning the gap. The germline CDR1 and CDR2 sequences are GTSNPN and SVGIG (reference sequence). The CDR3 covers 13 residues. The CDR3, as DNA: TGTGCCTGGAGTCCTAACCCTGATCAGCCCCAGCATTTT. This codes for CAWSPNPDQPQHF.